The 30 T cell receptor beta chains reported below all come from one sample, sequenced in a study of cytomegalovirus exposure and HLA in healthy donors. In the PCR, 60 Vbeta and 13 Jbeta primers were used. Assay used: immunoSEQ multiplex PCR; TCRdb lists only in-frame clones, some missing. There are around 190,000 clones in the sample; 8.5% to 10% occur only once, and roughly 1.3% lies in the top ten. The specimen sequenced was PBMCs. Receptor source: a woman between 25 and 40 years old in good health and CMV-seropositive.

The chain has TRBV9 and TRBJ2-7; unclear D gene. This CDR3 region has 13 residues. Per germline, CDR1 SGDLS and CDR2 YYNGEE. V lost 4 bases to trimming and J lost 3 bases, with 11 bases between them. The CDR3 sequence is CASSPNYDYEQYF. CDR3 DNA: TGTGCCAGCAGCCCTAACTACGACTACGAGCAGTACTTC.

The rearrangement uses TRBV7-9 and TRBJ2-5, with D uncertain. CDR1 is SEHNR, CDR2 FQNEAQ, per germline (reference sequence). CDR3 length: 14 residues. Trimming stripped 1 base from V and 3 bases from J, with 9 bases between. Here the CDR3 DNA reads TGTGCCAGCAGCTTAGTCTCTATTGAAGAGACCCAGTACTTC. This gives the protein CASSLVSIEETQYF.

The CDR3 bases are TGCGCCAGCAGCCCGGGACAGGGTTGGAATGAGCAGTTCTTC. The encoded protein is CASSPGQGWNEQFF. The chain recombines TRBV5-1 with TRBJ2-1, with 9 bases fitting TRBD1. V shed 4 bases, J shed 7 bases, and the junction held 6 bases outside the gene matches. Per the germline V gene, CDR1 is SGHRS and CDR2 is YFSETQ. The CDR3 is made up of 14 amino acids.

This clone has only a few counts. An end of the junction does not agree with germline; a read error may underlie this. V gene TRBV7-9 combines with J gene TRBJ1-2; TRBD1 might be the D (5 bases). Germline CDR1 SEHNR, CDR2 FQNEAQ (reference sequence). This CDR3 spans 15 amino acids. The CDR3 DNA follows: TGTGCCAGCAGCTTAGCGACAGCTGCTAACTATGGCTCCACCTTC. Its protein product is CASSLATAANYGSTF.

In its sample, this clone was seen a few times. The J gene is TRBJ1-2, the V gene TRBV7-3, with 7 nucleotides matching TRBD1. Germline loops: CDR1 SGHTA, CDR2 FQGTGA. The J segment lost 0 bases and the V segment lost 5 bases, leaving 6 bases of the junction unmatched. The CDR3 contains 15 residues. The CDR3, as DNA: TGTGCCAGCAGCCTGGGACAGTCTTCTAACTATGGCTACACCTTC. This translates into CASSLGQSSNYGYTF.

This clone was recorded a few times. V is TRBV5-1 and J is TRBJ1-5; TRBD1 is a possible D gene (6 bases). The V end lost 5 bases, the J end lost 4 bases, and 13 bases lay between the germline ends. The germline V gene has CDR1 SGHRS and CDR2 YFSETQ. This CDR3 is 14 amino acids long. Written as DNA, the CDR3 is TGCGCCAGCAGGGAGGACAGCTTAAATCAGCCCCAGCATTTT. This gives the protein CASREDSLNQPQHF.

The genes are TRBV9 and TRBJ2-5, with D unresolved. Trimming left V 4 bases short and J 5 bases short, with 12 bases between. The CDR3 totals 13 residues. Germline loops: CDR1 SGDLS, CDR2 YYNGEE. The CDR3 loop reads CASSLWLRETQYF. Written as DNA, the CDR3 is TGTGCCAGCAGCTTGTGGCTGAGGGAGACCCAGTACTTC.

V and J are TRBV19 and TRBJ2-7; 9 nucleotides agree with TRBD1. Germline V gene data show CDR1 as LNHDA and CDR2 as SQIVND (reference sequence). This CDR3 has 15 amino acids. Germline trimming cut 4 bases from V and 6 bases from J; bases unmatched to any gene: 10. The CDR3 protein is CASSKSGTGLGEQYF. The CDR3 nucleotides read TGTGCCAGTAGTAAGTCCGGGACAGGGCTCGGCGAGCAGTACTTC.

This rearrangement joins TRBV7-9 to TRBJ1-2; 10 nucleotides align to TRBD1. The CDR3 is made up of 16 amino acids. V shed 1 base, J shed 4 bases, and the junction held 6 bases outside the gene matches. CDR1 is SEHNR and CDR2 is FQNEAQ in the germline V gene (reference sequence). CDR3 in DNA: TGTGCCAGCAGCTTAGGGGACAGGGGCCTCACCTATGGCTACACCTTC. Translating it yields CASSLGDRGLTYGYTF.

J is TRBJ2-1 and V is TRBV29-1; 10 positions match TRBD2. CDR1 SQVTM and CDR2 ANQGSEA come from the germline V gene. V trimming: 4 bases; J trimming: 8 bases; junction bases outside the gene matches: 8. The CDR3 sequence is 14 residues long. The CDR3, as DNA: TGCAGCGTTGCCGCTAGCGGGAGAGGAGATGAGCAGTTCTTC. Residues: CSVAASGRGDEQFF.

The chain links TRBV6-1 to TRBJ2-5, with D possibly matching TRBD1 (5 bases). The J call is doubtful: the DNA matches TRBJ2-7 better. CDR1 is MNHNS, CDR2 SASEGT, per germline. The CDR3 has 14 residues. DNA for the CDR3: TGTGCCAGCAGTAAGGGGTTTAGCTCCTACGAGCAGTACTTC. The encoded protein is CASSKGFSSYEQYF.

J is TRBJ2-2 and V is TRBV5-1; no definite D call. This CDR3 spans 16 amino acids. Trimming shortened V by 0 bases and J by 0 bases, and 9 bases separated the two germline ends. Germline V CDR1 and CDR2: SGHRS, YFSETQ. Written as DNA, the CDR3 is TGCGCCAGCAGCTTGGTAGCCTCTTCGAACACCGGGGAGCTGTTTTTT. Protein: CASSLVASSNTGELFF.

This clone was observed a handful of times. V gene TRBV5-1 combines with J gene TRBJ2-7, with D maybe TRBD2 (6 bases). V lost 0 bases to trimming and J lost 4 bases, with 14 bases between them. The CDR3 extends over 15 amino acids. From germline, CDR1 is SGHRS and CDR2 YFSETQ. The CDR3 loop is CASSLGSHGGYEQYF. The CDR3 nucleotides are TGCGCCAGCAGCTTGGGATCCCACGGAGGGTACGAGCAGTACTTC.

This clone was observed a handful of times. The chain recombines TRBV5-6 with TRBJ1-3; D unresolved. Germline V gives CDR1 SGHDT, CDR2 YYEEEE. The V and J ends lost 2 bases and 7 bases respectively, with 7 bases between them. The CDR3 loop spans 12 amino acids. The CDR3 DNA reads as TGTGCCAGCAGCTTACGGGTGAACACCATATATTTT. Its translation is CASSLRVNTIYF.

This clone showed up just a few times. V is TRBV5-6 and J is TRBJ2-5; TRBD1 is a possible D gene (5 bases). The CDR3 covers 14 residues. Trimming removed 6 bases at V and 5 bases at J, with 17 bases between. Germline V gene lookup returns CDR1 SGHDT and CDR2 YYEEEE. CDR3: CASNAGSLWETQYF. The CDR3 nucleotides are TGTGCCAGCAACGCAGGGTCGTTGTGGGAGACCCAGTACTTC.

This chain joins TRBV7-3 and TRBJ1-2; perhaps TRBD1 as D (5 bases). The CDR3 is 13 amino acids. V lost 2 bases and J lost 2, with 6 bases in between. Per the germline V gene, CDR1 is SGHTA and CDR2 is FQGTGA. The CDR3 coding sequence is TGTGCCAGCAGCTTAGGGGGGAACTATGGCTACACCTTC. Protein product: CASSLGGNYGYTF.

This clone was counted between two and nine times. The CDR3 sequence is CASSPGQVNTYEQYF. The DNA for the CDR3 is TGCGCCAGCAGCCCCGGACAGGTCAACACATACGAGCAGTACTTC. This chain connects TRBV5-1 to TRBJ2-7; the match to TRBD1 covers 7 bases. The CDR3 is 15 residues long. V lost 4 bases to trimming and J lost 4 bases; unmatched junction nucleotides: 11. Germline V CDR1 and CDR2: SGHRS, YFSETQ.

This chain links TRBV11-2 with TRBJ2-3; D not certain. V was cut by 0 bases and J by 2 bases, with 6 bases left in between. In germline, CDR1 is SGHAT, CDR2 FQNNGV. This CDR3 contains 14 residues. This CDR3 is CASSLDTDTDTQYF. CDR3 in DNA: TGTGCCAGCAGCTTAGATACAGACACAGATACGCAGTATTTT.

This clone turned up a few times. The rearrangement uses TRBV5-4 and TRBJ1-2, with D perhaps TRBD1 (5 bases). The CDR3 runs to 13 residues. The germline CDR1 and CDR2 sequences are SGHNT and YYREEE (reference sequence). Between the trimmed V and J ends, which lost 4 bases and 1 base, there was a span of 8 bases. As DNA, the CDR3 is TGTGCCAGCAGCGAGACAGTTAACTATGGCTACACCTTC. This codes for CASSETVNYGYTF.

This chain links TRBV9 with TRBJ2-3, with D perhaps TRBD1 (6 bases). CDR3 length equals 16 residues. Germline CDR1 is SGDLS and CDR2 is YYNGEE. Trimming took off 4 bases at V and 2 bases at J, with 17 bases between the two ends. The CDR3 here is CASSFLGGTSTDTQYF. The CDR3 nucleotides are TGTGCCAGCAGCTTCTTAGGGGGTACTTCCACAGATACGCAGTATTTT.

In its sample, this clone was seen a few times. The V and J genes are TRBV29-1 and TRBJ2-7, with 7 bases identical to TRBD1. Germline loops: CDR1 SQVTM, CDR2 ANQGSEA. The CDR3 length is 12 residues. J gave up 6 bases and V 5 bases, and 7 bases lay outside the gene matches. The CDR3 region has the DNA TGCAGCGTTTCGAGACAGGGTCCCGAGCAGTACTTC. Translated: CSVSRQGPEQYF.

This clone was detected only a few times. This chain joins TRBV11-2 and TRBJ2-7, with D maybe TRBD1 (5 bases). The V end lost 3 bases, the J end lost 0 bases, and 9 bases lay between the germline ends. In germline, CDR1 is SGHAT, CDR2 FQNNGV. The CDR3 consists of 14 residues. CDR3 in DNA: TGTGCCAGCAGCTTCGTAGACAGCTCCTACGAGCAGTACTTC. Amino acid sequence: CASSFVDSSYEQYF. The full variable domain, rest sourced from reference TRBV11-2 and TRBJ2-7, is EAGVAQSPRYKIIEKRQSVAFWCNPISGHATLYWYQQILGQGPKLLIQFQNNGVVDDSQLPKDRFSAERLKGVDSTLKIQPAKLEDSAVYLCASSFVDSSYEQYFGPGTRLTVT.

This clone was picked up a small number of times. The CDR3 loop reads CASSPTTSGPYF. DNA of the CDR3: TGTGCCAGCAGCCCTACGACTAGCGGTCCGTACTTC. The V and J genes are TRBV7-9 and TRBJ2-5; 9 bases line up with TRBD2. CDR3 length equals 12 residues. CDR1 and CDR2 (germline): SEHNR, FQNEAQ (reference sequence). Trimming at V came to 5 bases and at J to 13 bases, leaving 8 bases not matched to a gene.

This clone was counted ten times or more. The genes are TRBV2 and TRBJ2-5, with TRBD2 identical over 12 bases. The CDR3 length is 15 residues. The germline CDR1 and CDR2 sequences are SNHLY and FYNNEI. The J segment lost 4 bases and the V segment lost 3 bases, leaving 3 bases of the junction unmatched. Written as DNA, the CDR3 is TGTGCCAGCAGTGATCAGGGACTAGCGGGAGAGACCCAGTACTTC. As protein: CASSDQGLAGETQYF.

The chain combines TRBV7-8 with TRBJ1-1, with 7 bases fitting TRBD1. Germline CDR1 and CDR2: SGHVS and FQNEAQ. With 1 base clipped from V and 4 bases from J, the junction kept 12 bases outside the gene matches. This CDR3 is 17 amino acids long. CDR3 nucleotide sequence: TGTGCCAGCAGCTTAGGGGGGCTGGACAGGTGGGTCACTGAAGCTTTCTTT. It codes for CASSLGGLDRWVTEAFF. The full variable domain, with the rest looked up from reference TRBV7-8 and TRBJ1-1, is GAGVSQSPRYKVAKRGQDVALRCDPISGHVSLFWYQQALGQGPEFLTYFQNEAQLDKSGLPSDRFFAERPEGSVSTLKIQRTQQEDSAVYLCASSLGGLDRWVTEAFFGQGTRLTVV.

This clone turned up a few times. This rearrangement joins TRBV20-1 to TRBJ2-1; no firm D call. CDR1 and CDR2 from the germline V gene are DFQATT and SNEGSKA (reference sequence). The CDR3 is made up of 11 amino acids. The ends were cut back, 4 bases at V and 6 bases at J, with 7 bases in the middle. The CDR3 sequence is CSATRFNEQFF. CDR3 DNA: TGCAGTGCTACTAGGTTCAATGAGCAGTTCTTC.

V usage is TRBV19 and J usage is TRBJ1-3; 10 bases are a match to TRBD1. The CDR3 has 18 amino acids. Germline V CDR1 and CDR2: LNHDA, SQIVND (reference sequence). V lost 3 bases, J lost 1 base, and 9 bases stayed unmatched. The CDR3, as DNA: TGTGCCAGTAGTATCCGACAGGGGGCAAGGATATCTGGAAACACCATATATTTT. It codes for CASSIRQGARISGNTIYF.

Only a few counts were recorded for this clone. This chain joins TRBV7-6 and TRBJ2-7; 8 nucleotides align to TRBD1. The J segment lost 1 base and the V segment lost 4 bases, leaving 3 bases of the junction unmatched. Per germline, CDR1 SGHVS and CDR2 FNYEAQ. The CDR3 sequence is 14 residues long. The CDR3 spells CASSSGTGSYEQYF. The CDR3 bases are TGTGCCAGCAGCTCAGGGACAGGTTCCTACGAGCAGTACTTC.

This clone was observed a few times. The gene calls are TRBV27 and TRBJ1-2, with D possibly matching TRBD1 (5 bases). Per the germline V gene, CDR1 is MNHEY and CDR2 is SMNVEV (reference sequence). This CDR3 contains 14 residues. Trimming took off 5 bases at V and 1 base at J, with 11 bases between the two ends. CDR3 coding DNA: TGTGCCAGCAGTAATCAGGGAGGTAACTATGGCTACACCTTC. This translates into CASSNQGGNYGYTF.

The chain combines TRBV5-1 with TRBJ2-1, with 10 positions matching TRBD1. The trim removed 7 bases at V and 6 bases at J, leaving 19 bases unmatched. Looked up from germline, CDR1 is SGHRS and CDR2 is YFSETQ. The CDR3 has 18 amino acids. CDR3 nucleotide sequence: TGCGCCAGCGTACCCCGAGGGAGACCGGGACAGGGGTTCAATGAGCAGTTCTTC. Its translation is CASVPRGRPGQGFNEQFF.